Listed here are 28 T cell receptor beta chains from one sample, sequenced in a study of post-analysis software for immune sequencing data. Unique molecular identifiers were carried by the TCR beta cDNA libraries. Using its own MiXCR run on the PCR reads, TCRdb lists one record per CDR3 protein. The sample comprises about 400,000 distinct CDR3 sequences, roughly 30% of which are singletons, and around 15% rests with the top ten. Study findings and constraints: Patients carried five TRBV segments more frequently than controls did, and TRBV5-6, TRBV5-1 and TRBV20-1 were among them.

No antigen has been assigned to these receptors. Sample: blood. The receptors come from a girl between 5 and 17 years old with multiple sclerosis.

The V and J genes are TRBV7-2 and TRBJ2-7; the D is unclear. Trimming shortened V by 5 bases and J by 1 base, and 15 bases separated the two germline ends. Germline V gene sequence: CDR1 SGHTA, CDR2 FQGNSA. The CDR3 is 15 amino acids. The CDR3 sequence: CASSQALLESYEQYF. The DNA for the CDR3 is TGTGCCAGCAGCCAAGCCCTCTTGGAATCCTACGAGCAGTACTTC. Together with reference TRBV7-2 and TRBJ2-7, the CDR3 gives the full variable domain: GAGVSQSPSNKVTEKGKDVELRCDPISGHTALYWYRQSLGQGLEFLIYFQGNSAPDKSGLPSDRFSAERTGGSVSTLTIQRTQQEDSAVYLCASSQALLESYEQYFGPGTRLTVT.

The chain has TRBV11-2 and TRBJ2-2, with 7 positions matching TRBD2. The germline CDR1 and CDR2 sequences are SGHAT and FQNNGV. The V and J ends lost 1 base and 4 bases, in that order; junction bases with no gene match: 6. The CDR3 totals 16 residues. The CDR3, as DNA: TGTGCCAGCAGCTTAGGGGACGGGGGGAGCACCGGGGAGCTGTTTTTT. Translation: CASSLGDGGSTGELFF.

The chain is built from TRBV6-5 and TRBJ2-3; TRBD2 matches 9 bases. The V gene's germline CDR1 is MNHEY and CDR2 SVGAGI. V was clipped by 2 bases and J by 3 bases; unmatched bases: 0. The CDR3 is made up of 14 amino acids. CDR3 region: CASSYTSGTDTQYF. In DNA form, the CDR3 reads TGTGCCAGCAGTTACACTAGCGGGACAGATACGCAGTATTTT.

Comments on this clonotype: One end of the junction does not line up with germline, which may come from a read error. The J gene is TRBJ1-2, the V gene TRBV29-1; D call uncertain. This CDR3 is 11 amino acids long. CDR1 is SQVTM, CDR2 ANQGSEA, per germline. The CDR3 region is CSVDTWDGYNF. The CDR3 region has the DNA TGCAGCGTGGATACCTGGGATGGCTACAACTTC.

The rearrangement uses TRBV4-1 and TRBJ2-1, with D tentatively TRBD2 (5 bases). Germline lookup yields CDR1 MGHRA and CDR2 YSYEKL. Trimming stripped 0 bases from V and 0 bases from J, with 9 bases between. CDR3 length equals 16 residues. CDR3: CASSQDERSSYNEQFF. For the CDR3, the DNA is TGCGCCAGCAGCCAAGATGAGCGGAGCTCCTACAATGAGCAGTTCTTC.

There are a few counts of this clonotype. J is TRBJ1-4 and V is TRBV5-1; D gene ambiguous. V lost 0 bases to trimming and J lost 3 bases, with 12 bases between them. This CDR3 region has 16 residues. Germline CDR1 and CDR2: SGHRS and YFSETQ. As DNA, the CDR3 is TGCGCCAGCAGCTTGGGACTAGGACGGCCTAATGAAAAACTGTTTTTT. It encodes CASSLGLGRPNEKLFF.

This clonotype turned up a few times. The rearrangement uses TRBV5-4 and TRBJ2-4; D may be TRBD1 (7 bases). TRBJ2-7 explains the end of the DNA better; the J call may be wrong. The CDR3 runs to 14 residues. Germline CDR1 and CDR2: SGHNT and YYREEE (reference sequence). In DNA form, the CDR3 reads TGTGCCAGCAGCCTCGGGGGACAGACCTACGAGCAGTACTTC. Translating gives CASSLGGQTYEQYF.

CDR3 nucleotides: TGTGCCAGCAGCCAAGCACTAGCGGGGAGCTACGAGCAGTACTTC. Its translation: CASSQALAGSYEQYF. The chain recombines TRBV4-2 with TRBJ2-7; 10 bases are shared with TRBD2. Germline trimming cut 1 base from V and 3 bases from J; bases unmatched to any gene: 3. The CDR3 runs to 15 residues. The V gene's germline CDR1 is LGHNA and CDR2 YNFKEQ.

The V gene is TRBV9, the J gene TRBJ1-2; 7 bases fit TRBD1. With V trimmed by 3 bases and J by 4 bases, 6 bases remained unmatched. The CDR3 totals 14 residues. CDR1 is SGDLS, CDR2 YYNGEE, per germline. As DNA, the CDR3 is TGTGCCAGCAGCGCTCAGACAGGGAGCTATGGCTACACCTTC. This sequence encodes CASSAQTGSYGYTF.

The rearrangement joins TRBV11-2 to TRBJ2-7; no clear D. The J call could be wrong; TRBJ2-5 is a better fit for the DNA end. Germline V lookup: CDR1 SGHAT, CDR2 FQNNGV. The CDR3 covers 13 residues. CDR3 coding DNA: TGTGCCAGCAGCTTATCACTGCAAGAGACCCAGTACTTC. Its protein is CASSLSLQETQYF.

As concerns this clonotype: This may be a read error, as it is one base from a much larger clone. This chain uses TRBV6-2 or TRBV6-3 with TRBJ2-1, with TRBD2 matching 11 bases. The V and J ends lost 3 bases and 15 bases, in that order; junction bases with no gene match: 13. Germline assignment: CDR1 MNHEY and CDR2 SVGEGT. The CDR3 covers 15 residues. CDR3 protein: CASSYWGTSGSQWFF. The CDR3 coding sequence is TGTGCCAGCAGTTATTGGGGGACTAGCGGCTCTCAGTGGTTCTTC.

The chain links TRBV4-2 to TRBJ2-7, with 9 bases identical to TRBD1. CDR3 length: 15 residues. The germline V gene has CDR1 LGHNA and CDR2 YNFKEQ. V lost 0 bases and J lost 2; bases outside the gene matches: 2. This CDR3 is CASSQEGQGTYEQYF. The CDR3 nucleotides are TGTGCCAGCAGCCAAGAAGGACAGGGGACCTACGAGCAGTACTTC.

The rearrangement joins TRBV15 to TRBJ2-3; D not resolved. The CDR3 is 15 amino acids. Trimming took 0 bases from V and 0 from J, leaving 7 bases between them. The germline V gene has CDR1 LNHNV and CDR2 YYDKDF (reference sequence). CDR3 in amino acids: CATSRDPASTDTQYF. CDR3 DNA: TGTGCCACCAGCAGAGATCCAGCTAGCACAGATACGCAGTATTTT.

Only a few counts were recorded for this clonotype. The chain has TRBV20-1 and TRBJ2-1, with TRBD2 identical over 8 bases. The CDR3 consists of 11 residues. Germline V CDR1 and CDR2: DFQATT, SNEGSKA (reference sequence). The CDR3 here is CGGGGNNEQFF. The CDR3 DNA follows: TGCGGCGGCGGGGGGAACAATGAGCAGTTCTTC.

The chain recombines TRBV20-1 with TRBJ1-4; D possibly corresponds to TRBD1 (5 bases). The CDR3 runs to 14 residues. The germline V gene has CDR1 DFQATT and CDR2 SNEGSKA (reference sequence). V lost 3 bases to trimming and J lost 5 bases, with 13 bases between them. The CDR3 spells CSASVRQWNEKLFF. As DNA, the CDR3 is TGCAGTGCTAGTGTAAGACAGTGGAATGAAAAACTGTTTTTT.

Note on this clonotype: It may be a read error: a sequence one base away is much more abundant. The chain carries TRBV3-1 and TRBJ2-3; 10 nucleotides agree with TRBD2. The germline CDR1 and CDR2 sequences are LGHDT and YNNKEL (reference sequence). The ends lost 0 bases at V and 2 bases at J; junction bases unmatched: 2. This CDR3 region has 16 residues. The CDR3 DNA reads as TGTGCCAGCAGCCAAGATCTAGCGGGGGTCACAGATACGCAGTATTTT. As protein: CASSQDLAGVTDTQYF.

The chain links TRBV7-2 to TRBJ1-2; D unresolved. V lost 1 base to trimming and J lost 3 bases, with 12 bases between them. The length of the CDR3 is 15 residues. The germline gives CDR1 SGHTA, CDR2 FQGNSA. CDR3 region: CASSLVEGSYYGYTF. The DNA of the CDR3 is TGTGCCAGCAGCTTAGTGGAAGGTTCCTACTATGGCTACACCTTC. The whole variable domain, remainder taken from reference TRBV7-2 and TRBJ1-2, is GAGVSQSPSNKVTEKGKDVELRCDPISGHTALYWYRQSLGQGLEFLIYFQGNSAPDKSGLPSDRFSAERTGGSVSTLTIQRTQQEDSAVYLCASSLVEGSYYGYTFGSGTRLTVV.

V gene TRBV10-1 combines with J gene TRBJ2-3, with a possible D match to TRBD2 (7 bases). The V end was cut by 8 bases, the J end by 1 base, with 19 bases between. CDR3 length: 16 residues. The germline V gene encodes CDR1 WNHNN and CDR2 SYGVQD (reference sequence). The CDR3 here is CASPRRGGDRTDTQYF. The CDR3 nucleotides are TGCGCCAGCCCTCGAAGGGGGGGGGACCGCACAGATACGCAGTATTTT.

This clonotype has just a few counts. The V and J genes are TRBV4-1 and TRBJ1-4; D is possibly TRBD1 (6 bases). The CDR3 has 15 amino acids. V shed 4 bases and J shed 7 bases, with 16 bases lying between them. Germline lookup yields CDR1 MGHRA and CDR2 YSYEKL. The CDR3, as DNA: TGCGCCAGCAGCCGCATCCAGGGGCCTGGTGAAAAACTGTTTTTT. Translation gives CASSRIQGPGEKLFF.

The chain carries TRBV6-5 and TRBJ1-5; 8 nucleotides agree with TRBD1. The V and J ends lost 9 bases and 5 bases, in that order; junction bases with no gene match: 6. The CDR3 totals 13 residues. CDR1 is MNHEY, CDR2 SVGAGI, per germline. CDR3 bases: TGTGCCAGAGACAGGGGCTTCGATCAGCCCCAGCATTTT. This translates into CARDRGFDQPQHF.

This clonotype turned up a few times. V usage is TRBV4-1 and J usage is TRBJ2-3, with D possibly being TRBD2 (7 bases). From germline, CDR1 is MGHRA and CDR2 YSYEKL. The CDR3 sequence is 18 residues long. V lost 6 bases to trimming and J lost 2 bases, with 24 bases between them. CDR3 sequence reads: CASRGLGGGGPNTDTQYF. The CDR3 DNA is TGCGCCAGCAGGGGCCTTGGGGGCGGGGGCCCAAACACAGATACGCAGTATTTT.

This clonotype appeared many times. The V and J genes are TRBV29-1 and TRBJ2-1, with 7 bases lining up with TRBD1. Germline CDR1 SQVTM, CDR2 ANQGSEA. V trimming: 5 bases; J trimming: 0 bases; junction bases outside the gene matches: 4. The CDR3 contains 14 residues. DNA of the CDR3: TGCAGCGTTAGCCGACAGGGCTCCTACAATGAGCAGTTCTTC. It is translated as CSVSRQGSYNEQFF.

The chain is built from TRBV3-1 and TRBJ2-2; D is possibly TRBD2 (6 bases). The CDR3 covers 14 residues. The germline CDR1 and CDR2 sequences are LGHDT and YNNKEL (reference sequence). Trimming took off 6 bases at V and 7 bases at J, with 15 bases between the two ends. The CDR3 is CASSQTSSSGELFF. The DNA of the CDR3 is TGTGCCAGCAGTCAAACTAGCTCGAGCGGGGAGCTGTTTTTT.

V usage is TRBV2 and J usage is TRBJ1-5; 8 bases are a match to TRBD1. Germline V gene lookup returns CDR1 SNHLY and CDR2 FYNNEI. The trim removed 8 bases at V and 7 bases at J, leaving 10 bases unmatched. This CDR3 contains 14 residues. For the CDR3, the DNA is TGTGCCAGCGGGGACGGACAGGGTCGGCAGCCCCAGCATTTT. It codes for CASGDGQGRQPQHF.

The chain carries TRBV12-3 or TRBV12-4 and TRBJ2-7; a possible D gene is TRBD1 (6 bases). The CDR3 is 13 residues long. V was shortened by 3 bases and J by 11 bases, with 17 bases between the two germline ends. CDR3 loop: CASSFTDRGSKYF. The CDR3, as DNA: TGTGCCAGCAGTTTTACGGACAGAGGAAGCAAGTACTTC.

CDR3 sequence (DNA): TGTGCCAGCAGCCGGGACAACCGCCGGGAGACCCAGTACTTC. Amino acid sequence: CASSRDNRRETQYF. The chain couples TRBV7-2 to TRBJ2-5, with D possibly being TRBD1 (6 bases). This CDR3 comprises 14 residues. Germline assignment: CDR1 SGHTA and CDR2 FQGNSA. V was trimmed by 5 bases and J by 5 bases, leaving 15 bases between them.

The V call is TRBV28, the J call TRBJ1-1; D is uncertain. Germline V gene sequence: CDR1 MDHEN, CDR2 SYDVKM. V shed 2 bases and J shed 2 bases, with 9 bases lying between them. The CDR3 covers 14 residues. Written as DNA, the CDR3 is TGTGCCAGCAGTTTACGGGGAATAAACACTGAAGCTTTCTTT. Amino acid sequence: CASSLRGINTEAFF. The whole variable domain, remainder taken from reference TRBV28 and TRBJ1-1, is DVKVTQSSRYLVKRTGEKVFLECVQDMDHENMFWYRQDPGLGLRLIYFSYDVKMKEKGDIPEGYSVSREKKERFSLILESASTNQTSMYLCASSLRGINTEAFFGQGTRLTVV.

Concerning this clonotype: At one of its ends the junction is not consistent with the germline gene, which may arise from a read error. The chain links TRBV5-1 to TRBJ2-7, with TRBD2 matching over 9 bases. The J call is uncertain, as TRBJ2-5 better fits the DNA end. Germline V gene sequence: CDR1 SGHRS, CDR2 YFSETQ. This CDR3 is built from 13 residues. As DNA, the CDR3 is TGCGCCGGCAGCTTGGCGGGGGGGAGGACCCAGTACTTC. Encoded protein: CAGSLAGGRTQYF.